This TCR beta chain was identified during a study of shared clonotypes between healthy human individuals. Study summary: Aged 18 to 49, the donors were two women and three men.

In germline, CDR1 is SGHRS, CDR2 YFSETQ. The CDR3 is 14 residues long. Trimming cost V 0 bases and J 7 bases, with 10 bases left between them. Donors comprised only Caucasian adults living in Nashville, Tennessee. CD4+ cells yielded CD45RA+ naive and CD45RA-negative memory subsets. The table came from immunoSEQ multiplex PCR; TCRdb's copy has only in-frame clones and leaves some out. The data contain roughly 2.2 million clones, 85% to 95% of them singletons. The rearrangement uses TRBV5-1 and TRBJ2-2; D remains ambiguous. This TCR came from a man in his late teens or twenties in good health. Some clones in this sample may be carry-over from other donors' samples. The sequenced sample was naive CD4+ T cells from PBMCs. Indicated subset: CD45RA+ positively selected. The CDR3 protein is CASSLVEVIGELFF. The CDR3, as DNA: TGCGCCAGCAGCTTGGTAGAAGTTATCGGGGAGCTGTTTTTT. Full variable domain (rest looked up from reference TRBV5-1 and TRBJ2-2): KAGVTQTPRYLIKTRGQQVTLSCSPISGHRSVSWYQQTPGQGLQFLFEYFSETQRNKGNFPGRFSGRQFSNSRSEMNVSTLELGDSALYLCASSLVEVIGELFFGEGSRLTVL.